The source of this TCR beta chain is a study of regulatory T cells in long-lasting Graves disease. Study results and caveats: Exclusively peripheral blood, rather than thyroid tissue, was studied.

This clonotype was seen repeatedly, ten times or more. The target antigen is unknown. Both iRepertoire HTBI primers and Arm-PCR of CDR3 regions were used to build the TCR beta libraries. TCRdb analysed the multiplex PCR reads with MiXCR anew, one entry per CDR3 protein. Of about 470,000 distinct CDR3 sequences in the sample, less than 25% were seen once. The germline V gene has CDR1 GTSNPN and CDR2 SVGIG (reference sequence). Trimming removed 0 bases at V and 6 bases at J, with 8 bases between. This CDR3 region has 12 residues. This sample's time point: persistent/refractory GD, antithyroid drugs over 5 years with positive TRAb. Following extraction of RNA from PBMCs, that RNA was used to make the TCR library.

The chain recombines TRBV30 with TRBJ1-2, with D unresolved. The receptor's source is a female donor with Graves disease. The specimen was peripheral blood mononuclear cells (PBMCs), collected when the disease was refractory, from a patient treated with antithyroid drugs. The CDR3: CAWSVRRDGYTF. For the CDR3, the DNA is TGTGCCTGGAGTGTACGGAGGGATGGCTACACCTTC.